The next 10 T cell receptor beta chains were all read from a single sample in a study of blood T cell repertoires in COVID-19. The table came from immunoSEQ multiplex PCR; TCRdb's copy has only in-frame clones and leaves some out. The sample carries 300,000 to 400,000 clones, around 86% recorded once. Sequencing input: PBMCs or T cells enriched from blood (not recorded which). The receptors come from a man in his 60s who had recovered from COVID-19.

The gene calls are TRBV6-2 or TRBV6-3 and TRBJ2-1; TRBD2 matches at 8 bases. Germline assignment: CDR1 MNHEY and CDR2 SVGEGT. V was pared by 4 bases and J by 4 bases, with 6 bases of the junction left unmatched. The CDR3 extends over 15 amino acids. The CDR3 loop reads CASSSATSDYNEQFF. CDR3 coding DNA: TGTGCCAGCAGTTCCGCGACTAGCGATTACAATGAGCAGTTCTTC.

The chain carries TRBV6-5 and TRBJ1-1; D uncertain. The CDR3 consists of 13 residues. Trimming stripped 5 bases from V and 3 bases from J, with 10 bases between. Germline V gives CDR1 MNHEY, CDR2 SVGAGI. The CDR3 DNA follows: TGTGCCAGCAGTCGCGGGGTGCACACTGAAGCTTTCTTT. Residues: CASSRGVHTEAFF.

The chain links TRBV19 to TRBJ2-7, with a tentative D call TRBD1 (6 bases). V lost 8 bases and J lost 3, with 20 bases in between. The germline CDR1 and CDR2 sequences are LNHDA and SQIVND (reference sequence). This CDR3 has 15 residues. The CDR3 DNA reads TGTGCCAGTCGACAGGCCAGCAATAGCCTCTACGAGCAGTACTTC. As protein: CASRQASNSLYEQYF.

J is TRBJ2-7 and V is TRBV4-1; D is uncertain. Looked up from germline, CDR1 is MGHRA and CDR2 is YSYEKL. Trimming pared 1 base from V and 0 bases from J, leaving 4 bases between. This CDR3 has 13 residues. The CDR3 coding sequence is TGCGCCAGCAGCCAAGGGCTCTCCTACGAGCAGTACTTC. Its protein is CASSQGLSYEQYF.

The chain is built from TRBV5-1 and TRBJ1-5; D perhaps matches TRBD1 (5 bases). Per germline, CDR1 SGHRS and CDR2 YFSETQ. The CDR3 contains 14 residues. V lost 4 bases and J 5 bases, leaving 13 bases between the germline ends. CDR3 nucleotide sequence: TGCGCCAGCAGCGCGCTGGGGCCGGATCAGCCCCAGCATTTT. Residues: CASSALGPDQPQHF.

The chain employs TRBV9 and TRBJ1-2, with D unresolved. V lost 0 bases, J lost 6 bases, and 9 bases lay in between. From germline, CDR1 is SGDLS and CDR2 YYNGEE. The CDR3 has 13 amino acids. The CDR3: CASSVAPVHGYTF. The CDR3 nucleotides read TGTGCCAGCAGCGTAGCCCCAGTTCATGGCTACACCTTC. The full variable domain, in which reference TRBV9 and TRBJ1-2 provide the parts outside the CDR3, is DSGVTQTPKHLITATGQRVTLRCSPRSGDLSVYWYQQSLDQGLQFLIQYYNGEERAKGNILERFSAQQFPDLHSELNLSSLELGDSALYFCASSVAPVHGYTFGSGTRLTVV.

The rearrangement joins TRBV7-9 to TRBJ2-1; 8 nucleotides match TRBD2. The CDR3 consists of 16 residues. V was pared by 0 bases and J by 3 bases, with 4 bases of the junction left unmatched. CDR1 is SEHNR, CDR2 FQNEAQ, per germline (reference sequence). For the CDR3, the DNA is TGTGCCAGCAGCTTAGCGGCGGGACTAGTCTACAATGAGCAGTTCTTC. Translated, it gives CASSLAAGLVYNEQFF.

The J gene is TRBJ2-7, the V gene TRBV15; tentative D call: TRBD1 (6 bases). Trimming pared 0 bases from V and 8 bases from J, leaving 11 bases between. The length of the CDR3 is 13 residues. Germline V lookup: CDR1 LNHNV, CDR2 YYDKDF (reference sequence). The CDR3 DNA follows: TGTGCCACCAGCAGAGAGAGGGGGTCTAAGCAGTACTTC. Encoded protein: CATSRERGSKQYF.

In regard to this clone: This specimen includes other DNA sequences encoding the same CDR3. J is TRBJ2-1 and V is TRBV24-1, with 8 bases that match TRBD1. The germline V gene has CDR1 KGHDR and CDR2 SFDVKD. V shed 3 bases and J 5 bases; nucleotides not matched to a gene: 5. The CDR3 contains 15 residues. The CDR3 here is CATSDPGQGNNEQFF. CDR3 DNA: TGTGCCACCAGTGATCCCGGACAGGGTAACAATGAGCAGTTCTTC.

The gene calls are TRBV18 and TRBJ1-3; 7 positions agree with TRBD1. The J segment lost 0 bases and the V segment lost 3 bases, leaving 8 bases of the junction unmatched. This CDR3 is 17 amino acids long. CDR1 KGHSH and CDR2 LQKENI come from the germline V gene. DNA of the CDR3: TGTGCCAGCTCACCTATGGGACAGTCCGACTCTGGAAACACCATATATTTT. Translation: CASSPMGQSDSGNTIYF.